The source of this T cell receptor beta chain is a study of CD8+CD57+ T cells in acquired aplastic anemia. Study outcomes and limitations: Patients and controls had CD8+ Simpson's diversity values that were not significantly distinct.

Genomic DNA templated the TCR beta VDJ and CDR3 profiling. MiXCR was run by TCRdb on the reads, yielding one entry per CDR3 protein. Of 100,000 to 150,000 distinct CDR3 sequences listed, almost 40% were seen once; the top ten hold approximately 2.6%. The authors sequenced patients whose flow cytometry had shown CD8+CD57+ cell expansion. The V gene's germline CDR1 is WSHSY and CDR2 SAAADI. The CDR3 consists of 14 residues. Turning to this clonotype: Its antigen is unidentified. An end of the junction differs from the germline gene, which may be a read error.

Source material: sorted CD4+, CD8+, or CD8+CD57+ T cells (not recorded which) from PBMCs. The clonotype comes from a human donor with aplastic anemia. V and J are TRBV10-2 and TRBJ1-5, with D uncertain. The CDR3 sequence is CASSESVSNRPQHF. The CDR3, as DNA: TGCGCCAGCAGTGAGTCTGTTAGCAATCGGCCCCAGCATTTT.